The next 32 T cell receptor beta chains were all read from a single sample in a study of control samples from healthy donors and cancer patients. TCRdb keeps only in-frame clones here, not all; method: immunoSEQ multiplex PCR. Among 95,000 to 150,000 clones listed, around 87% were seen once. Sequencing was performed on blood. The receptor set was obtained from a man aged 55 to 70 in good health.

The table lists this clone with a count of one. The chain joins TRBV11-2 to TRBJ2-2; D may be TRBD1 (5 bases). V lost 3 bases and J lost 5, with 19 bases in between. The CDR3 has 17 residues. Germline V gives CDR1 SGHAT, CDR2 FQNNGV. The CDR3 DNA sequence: TGTGCCAGCAGCTTGGATTATGGGTCAGGGAAAACCGGGGAGCTGTTTTTT. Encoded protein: CASSLDYGSGKTGELFF.

The CDR3 coding sequence is TGTGCCAGCCCACAAGGACAGGGGACCACCGGGGAGCTGTTTTTT. Translating it yields CASPQGQGTTGELFF. The gene calls are TRBV18 and TRBJ2-2; 9 positions match TRBD1. The CDR3 has 15 amino acids. Germline V gene data show CDR1 as KGHSH and CDR2 as LQKENI. V shed 8 bases and J 4 bases; nucleotides not matched to a gene: 8.

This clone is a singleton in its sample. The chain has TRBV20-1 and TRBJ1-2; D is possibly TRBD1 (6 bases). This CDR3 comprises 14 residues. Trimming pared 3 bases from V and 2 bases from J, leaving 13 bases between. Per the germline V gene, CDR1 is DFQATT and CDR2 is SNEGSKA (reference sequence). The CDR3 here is CSASQGGTNYGYTF. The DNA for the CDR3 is TGCAGTGCTAGTCAGGGCGGGACAAACTATGGCTACACCTTC.

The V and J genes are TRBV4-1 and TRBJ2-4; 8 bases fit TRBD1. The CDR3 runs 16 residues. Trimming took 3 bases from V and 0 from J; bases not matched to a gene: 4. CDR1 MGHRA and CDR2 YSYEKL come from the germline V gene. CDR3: CASSHTGGLAKNIQYF. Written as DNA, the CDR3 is TGCGCCAGCAGCCATACAGGGGGATTAGCCAAAAACATTCAGTACTTC.

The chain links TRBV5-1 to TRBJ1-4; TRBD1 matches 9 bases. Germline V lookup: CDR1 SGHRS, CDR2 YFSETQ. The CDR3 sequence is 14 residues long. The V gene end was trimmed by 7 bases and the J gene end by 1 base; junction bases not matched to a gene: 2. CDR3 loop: CASGTGRTNEKLFF. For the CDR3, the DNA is TGCGCCAGCGGGACAGGGAGAACTAATGAAAAACTGTTTTTT.

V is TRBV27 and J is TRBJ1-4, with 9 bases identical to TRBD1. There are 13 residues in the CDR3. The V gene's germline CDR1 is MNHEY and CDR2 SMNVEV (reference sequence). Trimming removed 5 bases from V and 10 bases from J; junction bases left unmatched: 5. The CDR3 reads CASSAGTGSKLFF. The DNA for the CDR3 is TGTGCCAGCAGTGCCGGGACAGGGTCAAAACTGTTTTTT.

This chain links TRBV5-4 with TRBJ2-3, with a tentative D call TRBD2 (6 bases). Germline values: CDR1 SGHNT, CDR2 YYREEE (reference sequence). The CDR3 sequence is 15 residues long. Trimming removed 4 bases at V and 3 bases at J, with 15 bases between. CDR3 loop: CASSVGTQATDTQYF. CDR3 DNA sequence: TGTGCCAGCAGCGTCGGGACTCAAGCGACAGATACGCAGTATTTT.

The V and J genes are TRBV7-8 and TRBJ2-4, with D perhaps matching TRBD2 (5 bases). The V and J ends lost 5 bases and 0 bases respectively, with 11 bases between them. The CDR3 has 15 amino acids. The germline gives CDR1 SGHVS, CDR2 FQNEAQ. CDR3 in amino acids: CASSADGLAKNIQYF. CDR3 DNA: TGTGCCAGCAGCGCGGACGGACTAGCCAAAAACATTCAGTACTTC.

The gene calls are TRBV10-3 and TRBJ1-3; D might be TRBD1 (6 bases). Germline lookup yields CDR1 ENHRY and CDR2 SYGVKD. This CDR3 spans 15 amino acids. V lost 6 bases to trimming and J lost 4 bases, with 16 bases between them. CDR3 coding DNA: TGTGCCATCAGCGGGGGCCCTAATACAGGAAACACCATATATTTT. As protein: CAISGGPNTGNTIYF.

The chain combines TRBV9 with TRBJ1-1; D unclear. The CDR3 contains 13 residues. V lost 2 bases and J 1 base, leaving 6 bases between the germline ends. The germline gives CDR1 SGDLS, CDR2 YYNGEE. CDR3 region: CASSVHTNTEAFF. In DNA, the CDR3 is TGTGCCAGCAGCGTCCATACGAACACTGAAGCTTTCTTT.

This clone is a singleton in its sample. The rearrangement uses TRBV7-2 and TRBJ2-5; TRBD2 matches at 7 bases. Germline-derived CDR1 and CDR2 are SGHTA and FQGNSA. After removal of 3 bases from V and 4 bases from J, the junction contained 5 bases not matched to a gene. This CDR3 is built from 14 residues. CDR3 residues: CASSFGSGGETQYF. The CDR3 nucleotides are TGTGCCAGCAGCTTTGGCTCGGGGGGAGAGACCCAGTACTTC.

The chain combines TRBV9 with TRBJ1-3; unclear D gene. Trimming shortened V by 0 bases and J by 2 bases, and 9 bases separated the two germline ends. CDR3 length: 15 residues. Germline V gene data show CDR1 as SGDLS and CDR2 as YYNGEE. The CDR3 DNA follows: TGTGCCAGCAGCGTAGATTCGGACGCTGGAAACACCATATATTTT. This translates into CASSVDSDAGNTIYF.

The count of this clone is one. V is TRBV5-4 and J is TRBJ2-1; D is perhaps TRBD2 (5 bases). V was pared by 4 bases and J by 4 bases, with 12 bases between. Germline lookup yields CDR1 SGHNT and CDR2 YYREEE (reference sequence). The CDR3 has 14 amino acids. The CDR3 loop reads CASSGVGLYNEQFF. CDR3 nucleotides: TGTGCCAGCAGCGGGGTAGGACTGTACAATGAGCAGTTCTTC.

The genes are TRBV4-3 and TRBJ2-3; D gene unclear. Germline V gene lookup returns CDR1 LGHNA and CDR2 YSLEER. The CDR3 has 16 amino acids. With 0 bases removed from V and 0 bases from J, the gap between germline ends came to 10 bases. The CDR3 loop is CASSQEHQGSTDTQYF. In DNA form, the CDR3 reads TGCGCCAGCAGCCAAGAACACCAAGGTAGCACAGATACGCAGTATTTT.

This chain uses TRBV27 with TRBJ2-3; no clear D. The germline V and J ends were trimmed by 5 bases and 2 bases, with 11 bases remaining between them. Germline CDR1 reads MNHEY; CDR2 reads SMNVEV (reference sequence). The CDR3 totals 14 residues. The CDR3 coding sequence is TGTGCCAGCAGTAAATTTCGTCACACAGATACGCAGTATTTT. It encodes CASSKFRHTDTQYF.

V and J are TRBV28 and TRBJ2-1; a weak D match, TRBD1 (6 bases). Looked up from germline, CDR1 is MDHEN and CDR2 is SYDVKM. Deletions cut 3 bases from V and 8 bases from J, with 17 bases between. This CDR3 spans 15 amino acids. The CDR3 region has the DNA TGTGCCAGCAGTTTTTGGGACAACTTCTTCGATGAGCAGTTCTTC. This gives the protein CASSFWDNFFDEQFF.

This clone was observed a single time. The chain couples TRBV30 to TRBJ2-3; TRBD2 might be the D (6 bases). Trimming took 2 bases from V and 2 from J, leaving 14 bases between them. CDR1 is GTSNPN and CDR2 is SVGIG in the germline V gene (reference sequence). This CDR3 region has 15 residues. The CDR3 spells CAWSWGVKTTDTQYF. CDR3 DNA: TGTGCCTGGAGTTGGGGGGTTAAAACCACAGATACGCAGTATTTT.

The CDR3 coding sequence is TGTGCCAGCAGTTACGGTTCCGCGTCCTATAATTCACCCCTCCACTTT. The encoded protein is CASSYGSASYNSPLHF. This chain links TRBV6-2 or TRBV6-3 with TRBJ1-6; D call uncertain. V dropped 2 bases and J dropped 1 base, with 9 bases sitting between them. The CDR3 is 16 residues long. Germline V lookup: CDR1 MNHEY, CDR2 SVGEGT.

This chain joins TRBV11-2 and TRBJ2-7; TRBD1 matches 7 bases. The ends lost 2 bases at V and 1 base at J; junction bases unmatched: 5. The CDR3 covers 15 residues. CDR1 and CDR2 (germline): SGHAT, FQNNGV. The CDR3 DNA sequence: TGTGCCAGCAGCTTATCGACAGGGCCATCCTACGAGCAGTACTTC. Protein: CASSLSTGPSYEQYF.

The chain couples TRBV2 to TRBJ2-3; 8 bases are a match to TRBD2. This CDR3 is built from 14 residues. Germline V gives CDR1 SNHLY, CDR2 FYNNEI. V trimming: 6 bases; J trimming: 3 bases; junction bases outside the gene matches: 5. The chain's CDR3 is CASRVAGGTDTQYF. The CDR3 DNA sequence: TGTGCCAGCAGAGTTGCGGGGGGTACAGATACGCAGTATTTT.

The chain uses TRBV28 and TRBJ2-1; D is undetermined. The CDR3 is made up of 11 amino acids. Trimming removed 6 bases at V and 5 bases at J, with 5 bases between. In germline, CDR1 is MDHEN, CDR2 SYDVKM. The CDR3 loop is CASRENNEQFF. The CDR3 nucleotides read TGTGCCAGCAGGGAGAACAATGAGCAGTTCTTC.

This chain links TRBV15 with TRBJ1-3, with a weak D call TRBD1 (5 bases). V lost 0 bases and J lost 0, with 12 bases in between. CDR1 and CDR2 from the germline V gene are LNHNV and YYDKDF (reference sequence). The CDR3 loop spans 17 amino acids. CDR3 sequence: CATSREPGRYSGNTIYF. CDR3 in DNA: TGTGCCACCAGCAGAGAACCGGGACGGTACTCTGGAAACACCATATATTTT.

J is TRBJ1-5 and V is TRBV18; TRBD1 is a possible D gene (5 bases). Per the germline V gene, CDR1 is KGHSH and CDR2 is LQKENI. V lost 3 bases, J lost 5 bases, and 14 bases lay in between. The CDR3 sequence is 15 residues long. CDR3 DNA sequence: TGTGCCAGCTCACCCCTAAGACAGACAGATCAGCCCCAGCATTTT. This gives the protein CASSPLRQTDQPQHF.

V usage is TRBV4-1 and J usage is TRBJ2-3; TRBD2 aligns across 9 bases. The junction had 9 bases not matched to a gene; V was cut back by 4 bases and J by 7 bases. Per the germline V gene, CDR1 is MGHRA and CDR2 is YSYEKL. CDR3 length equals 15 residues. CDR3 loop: CASSPERGAGHTQYF. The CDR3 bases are TGCGCCAGCAGCCCGGAGCGGGGGGCCGGCCATACGCAGTATTTT.

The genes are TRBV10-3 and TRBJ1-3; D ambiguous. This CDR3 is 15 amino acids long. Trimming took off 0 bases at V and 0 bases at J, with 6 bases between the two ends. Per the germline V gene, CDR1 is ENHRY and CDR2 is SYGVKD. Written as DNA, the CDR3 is TGTGCCATCAGTGAGTCGTGGGGCTCTGGAAACACCATATATTTT. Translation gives CAISESWGSGNTIYF.

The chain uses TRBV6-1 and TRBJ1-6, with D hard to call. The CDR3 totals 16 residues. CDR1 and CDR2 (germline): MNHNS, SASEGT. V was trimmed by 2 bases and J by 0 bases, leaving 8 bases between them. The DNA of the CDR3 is TGTGCCAGCAGTGAACCGGCTAACTCCTATAATTCACCCCTCCACTTT. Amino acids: CASSEPANSYNSPLHF.

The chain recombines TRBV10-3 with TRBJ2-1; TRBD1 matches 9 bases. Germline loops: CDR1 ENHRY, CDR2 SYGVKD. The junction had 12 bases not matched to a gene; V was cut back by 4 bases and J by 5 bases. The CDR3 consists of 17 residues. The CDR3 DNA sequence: TGTGCCATCAGTGGGAATGCGGGGACAGGGTTAGACAATGAGCAGTTCTTC. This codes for CAISGNAGTGLDNEQFF.

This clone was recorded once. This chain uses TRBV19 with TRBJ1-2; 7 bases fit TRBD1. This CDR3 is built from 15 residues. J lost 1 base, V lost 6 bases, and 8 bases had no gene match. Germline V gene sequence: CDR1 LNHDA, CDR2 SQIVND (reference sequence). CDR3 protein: CASRERQGGNYGYTF. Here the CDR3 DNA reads TGTGCCAGTAGGGAGAGACAGGGAGGTAACTATGGCTACACCTTC.

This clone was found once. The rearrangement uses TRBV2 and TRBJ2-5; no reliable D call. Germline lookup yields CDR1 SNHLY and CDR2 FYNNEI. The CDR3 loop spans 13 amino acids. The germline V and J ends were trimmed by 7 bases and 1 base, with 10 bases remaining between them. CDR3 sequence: CASNPRAQETQYF. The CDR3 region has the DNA TGTGCCAGCAACCCTAGGGCCCAAGAGACCCAGTACTTC.

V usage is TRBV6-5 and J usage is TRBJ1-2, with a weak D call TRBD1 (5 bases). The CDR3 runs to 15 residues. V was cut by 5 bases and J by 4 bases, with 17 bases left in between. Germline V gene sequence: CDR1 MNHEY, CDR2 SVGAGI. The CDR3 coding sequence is TGTGCCAGCAGTCCACGAGACAGCCGCGGCTATGGCTACACCTTC. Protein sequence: CASSPRDSRGYGYTF.

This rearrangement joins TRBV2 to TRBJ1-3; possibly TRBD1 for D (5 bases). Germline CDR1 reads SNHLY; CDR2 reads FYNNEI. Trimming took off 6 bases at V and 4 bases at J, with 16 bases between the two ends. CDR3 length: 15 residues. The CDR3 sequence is CASRPPTGPGNTIYF. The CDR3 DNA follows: TGTGCCAGCAGACCCCCCACAGGTCCCGGAAACACCATATATTTT.

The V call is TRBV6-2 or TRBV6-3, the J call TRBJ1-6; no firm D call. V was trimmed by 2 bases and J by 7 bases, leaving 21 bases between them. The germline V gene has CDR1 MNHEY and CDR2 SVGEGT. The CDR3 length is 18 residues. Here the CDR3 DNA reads TGTGCCAGCAGTTACGCTACAGCGACGGCTTTATGGAATTCACCCCTCCACTTT. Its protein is CASSYATATALWNSPLHF.